These 25 T cell receptor beta chains were sequenced from one sample in a study of T cells in women clearing cervical HPV infection. The table came from immunoSEQ multiplex PCR; TCRdb's copy has only in-frame clones and leaves some out. The sample features around 35,000 clones, with 1.7% in its top ten. What was sequenced was blood buffy coat. Receptors were obtained from a woman between 18 and 70 years old with a cervical HPV16 infection that either progressed to CIN3+ or cleared (not recorded which).

Notes on this clone: With the read ending 3 residues before the CDR3 end, the germline J gene is used to fill in that end. This chain uses TRBV6-2 or TRBV6-3 with TRBJ2-3, with 7 bases matching TRBD1. The CDR3 is 15 amino acids. CDR1 and CDR2 from the germline V gene are MNHEY and SVGEGT. The DNA read from the CDR3 is TGTGCCAGCAGTTACGGGGGACAGAGCAATCAGCCG. As protein: CASSYGGQSNQP. The full CDR3 protein is CASSYGGQSNQPQYF.

Comment on this clone: The missing CDR3 end, 3 residues past where the read stops, is filled in from the germline J gene. The chain combines TRBV2 with TRBJ1-3, with a possible D match to TRBD1 (5 bases). Germline CDR1 SNHLY, CDR2 FYNNEI. Deletions cut 0 bases from V and 4 bases from J, with 10 bases between. The CDR3 has 15 residues. CDR3 DNA, as far as it was read: TGTGCCAGCAGTGAAGCGAGGGGAGCGGGAAACACC. This translates into CASSEARGAGNT. The full CDR3 reads CASSEARGAGNTIYF.

In the case of this clone: The DNA ends 3 residues before the CDR3 does, and the rest of the CDR3 is filled in from the germline J gene. V is TRBV7-2 and J is TRBJ2-7, with D unclear. CDR3 length equals 15 residues. Germline V gives CDR1 SGHTA, CDR2 FQGNSA. The germline V and J ends were trimmed by 0 bases and 2 bases, with 11 bases remaining between them. CDR3 sequence: CASSLAPTEAYEQYF. CDR3 DNA, as far as it was read: TGTGCCAGCAGCTTAGCGCCCACCGAGGCCTACGAG. Full variable domain (remainder filled in from reference TRBV7-2 and TRBJ2-7): GAGVSQSPSNKVTEKGKDVELRCDPISGHTALYWYRQSLGQGLEFLIYFQGNSAPDKSGLPSDRFSAERTGGSVSTLTIQRTQQEDSAVYLCASSLAPTEAYEQYFGPGTRLTVT.

With respect to this clone: The read stops 3 residues short of the end of the CDR3; the missing end is completed from the germline J gene. The chain employs TRBV3-1 (or the pseudogene TRBV3-2) and TRBJ2-5; 7 positions agree with TRBD2. CDR3 length: 18 amino acids. Germline trimming cut 4 bases from V and 3 bases from J; bases unmatched to any gene: 17. The V gene's germline CDR1 is LGHDT and CDR2 YNNKEL (reference sequence). Here the CDR3 reads CASSRRLALLQWKETQYF. The DNA read from the CDR3 is TGTGCCAGCAGCCGGAGACTAGCTCTCCTACAATGGAAAGAGACC.

With regard to this clone: The read comes to an end 3 residues before the CDR3 does, leaving the germline J gene to fill in the end. In the same sample, other DNA sequences code for this CDR3. This chain links TRBV7-8 with TRBJ1-3, with 7 bases matching TRBD1. Trimming at V came to 6 bases and at J to 9 bases, leaving 5 bases not matched to a gene. Per the germline V gene, CDR1 is SGHVS and CDR2 is FQNEAQ. The CDR3 is 12 amino acids. CDR3 sequence reads: CASSPPGGTIYF. CDR3 bases read: TGTGCCAGCAGTCCTCCAGGGGGCACC.

About this clone: The CDR3 is cut off 3 residues early in the read; its end comes from the germline J gene. This chain connects TRBV3-1 (or the pseudogene TRBV3-2) to TRBJ1-6; a possible D gene is TRBD1 (5 bases). CDR1 is LGHDT, CDR2 YNNKEL, per germline (reference sequence). V was clipped by 1 base and J by 9 bases, with 10 bases between them. This CDR3 spans 14 amino acids. CDR3 DNA, as far as it was read: TGTGCCAGCAGCCAAGCGGGGGATAGTTCACCC. It specifies CASSQAGDSSP. The entire CDR3 reads CASSQAGDSSPLHF.

A remark on this clone: Sequencing ends 3 residues short of the CDR3 end; the germline J gene provides the rest. The J gene is TRBJ1-6, the V gene TRBV20-1; D is undetermined. Germline loops: CDR1 DFQATT, CDR2 SNEGSKA (reference sequence). Between the trimmed V and J ends, which lost 2 bases and 2 bases, there was a span of 10 bases. The CDR3 has 15 residues. The CDR3 bases that were read are TGCAGTGCTAGATTTCCCAATGCCTATAATTCACCC. Protein product: CSARFPNAYNSP. The full CDR3 protein reads CSARFPNAYNSPLHF.

On this clone itself: The read gets to within 3 residues of the CDR3 end, and the germline J gene fills in the rest. This chain connects TRBV20-1 to TRBJ1-6; 8 bases are shared with TRBD1. Losses at the gene ends were 4 bases for V and 6 bases for J; bases not matched to a gene: 2. This CDR3 has 13 residues. The germline V gene encodes CDR1 DFQATT and CDR2 SNEGSKA (reference sequence). The covered CDR3 bases are TGCAGTGCTATAGGACAGGGTAATTCACCC. Protein: CSAIGQGNSP. The full CDR3 protein is CSAIGQGNSPLHF.

In regard to this clone: The sequenced fragment ends 3 residues before the CDR3 boundary, so the rest is inferred from the germline J gene. This rearrangement joins TRBV20-1 to TRBJ2-3; unclear D gene. The V end lost 6 bases, the J end lost 0 bases, and 7 bases lay between the germline ends. The CDR3 extends over 12 amino acids. Looked up from germline, CDR1 is DFQATT and CDR2 is SNEGSKA (reference sequence). Partial CDR3 DNA: TGCAGTGCCCATCAGAGCACAGATACG. It translates to CSAHQSTDT. The full CDR3 protein is CSAHQSTDTQYF.

About this clone itself: The read ends 3 residues shy of where the CDR3 ends; the end is completed using the germline J gene. This chain joins TRBV2 and TRBJ1-1, with 9 nucleotides matching TRBD1. CDR3 length equals 16 residues. With 8 bases clipped from V and 7 bases from J, the junction kept 17 bases outside the gene matches. Germline CDR1 reads SNHLY; CDR2 reads FYNNEI. CDR3 DNA, as far as it was read: TGTGCCAGCCCTCGGGACAGGGTTGACAGGAGGGGTGAA. Protein product: CASPRDRVDRRGE. The CDR3, in full, reads CASPRDRVDRRGEAFF.

About this clone itself: The read stops 3 residues short of the end of the CDR3; the missing end is completed from the germline J gene. This chain connects TRBV23-1 to TRBJ2-7; the D gene is possibly TRBD1 (6 bases). TRBV23-1 is assigned to the ORF class and has an uncertain function. The ends were cut back, 4 bases at V and 1 base at J, with 11 bases in the middle. The CDR3 consists of 14 residues. Partial CDR3 DNA: TGCGCCAGCAGTCGATTAGACAGGTCCTACGAG. Amino acids: CASSRLDRSYE. The whole CDR3 protein is CASSRLDRSYEQYF.

Worth noting for this clone: The read ends 3 residues before the CDR3 terminus; that terminus is restored from the germline J gene. J is TRBJ2-2 and V is TRBV2, with 9 bases identical to TRBD1. The germline V gene encodes CDR1 SNHLY and CDR2 FYNNEI. This CDR3 has 16 residues. V lost 0 bases to trimming and J lost 4 bases; unmatched junction nucleotides: 3. CDR3 protein: CASSEARTGATGELFF. CDR3 DNA, as far as it was read: TGTGCCAGCAGTGAAGCTCGGACAGGGGCCACCGGGGAG.

In the case of this clone: The read ends 3 residues before the CDR3 terminus; that terminus is restored from the germline J gene. The J gene is TRBJ1-5, the V gene TRBV18; D remains unclear. Trimming cost V 6 bases and J 5 bases, with 11 bases left between them. This CDR3 has 13 residues. Germline V CDR1 and CDR2: KGHSH, LQKENI. Partial CDR3 DNA: TGTGCCAGCTCCCTAACCCTAGATCAGCCC. Encoded protein: CASSLTLDQP. The whole CDR3 sequence reads CASSLTLDQPQHF.

Details on this clone: The read finishes 3 residues shy of the CDR3 end, and the germline J gene is used to complete it. The chain recombines TRBV13 with TRBJ2-3; D not resolved. The CDR3 is 15 residues long. Germline CDR1 reads PRHDT; CDR2 reads FYEKMQ (reference sequence). Trimming removed 5 bases at V and 0 bases at J, with 12 bases between. The sequenced part of the CDR3 DNA is TGTGCCAGCAGCCGACTGGAAACTAGCACAGATACG. The encoded protein is CASSRLETSTDT. Given in full, the CDR3 is CASSRLETSTDTQYF.

Of note for this clone: The CDR3 end is not reached by the read, which stops 3 residues before it; the germline J gene fills it in. The chain links TRBV20-1 to TRBJ2-1; 9 nucleotides align to TRBD2. The trim removed 6 bases at V and 7 bases at J, leaving 7 bases unmatched. The CDR3 length is 13 residues. Germline assignment: CDR1 DFQATT and CDR2 SNEGSKA (reference sequence). The part of the CDR3 DNA that was read is TGCAGTGCCTGGCGGGGGGGATATAATGAG. This gives the protein CSAWRGGYNE. The CDR3 in its entirety is CSAWRGGYNEQFF.

Regarding this clone: The CDR3 extends 3 residues past the end of the read, so its final part is completed from the germline J gene. The V and J genes are TRBV6-2 or TRBV6-3 and TRBJ1-2; 7 bases are shared with TRBD1. The length of the CDR3 is 17 residues. J lost 5 bases, V lost 7 bases, and 19 bases had no gene match. The germline V gene has CDR1 MNHEY and CDR2 SVGEGT. The DNA read from the CDR3 is TGTGCCAGCACCTCTACAGGGGCAACCCAGGGATTGTATGGC. This sequence encodes CASTSTGATQGLYG. The entire CDR3 protein reads CASTSTGATQGLYGYTF.

A remark on this clone: The CDR3 end falls 3 residues outside the read, so it is completed with the germline J gene. The V call is TRBV5-1, the J call TRBJ2-7; tentatively, D is TRBD1 (6 bases). Germline values: CDR1 SGHRS, CDR2 YFSETQ. Trimming cost V 0 bases and J 3 bases, with 13 bases left between them. The CDR3 runs to 15 residues. CDR3 protein: CASSLEGGGYYEQYF. The CDR3 bases that were read are TGCGCCAGCAGCTTGGAAGGGGGTGGGTACTACGAG.

Worth noting for this clone: From the germline J gene comes the end of the CDR3, since the read stops 3 residues before it. The chain is built from TRBV12-3 or TRBV12-4 and TRBJ1-1; the match to TRBD1 covers 9 bases. The CDR3 is 12 residues long. CDR3 DNA, as far as it was read: TGTGCCAGCAGTTTGGGGACAGGGCGA. Its translation is CASSLGTGR. The entire CDR3 protein reads CASSLGTGRAFF.

In the case of this clone: The read ends 3 residues early relative to the CDR3; the germline J gene fills the gap. This chain connects TRBV13 to TRBJ2-7, with TRBD1 matching 10 bases. This CDR3 is built from 14 residues. The germline CDR1 and CDR2 sequences are PRHDT and FYEKMQ (reference sequence). Trimming cost V 3 bases and J 2 bases; bases outside gene matches: 1. Partial CDR3 DNA: TGTGCCAGCAGCTTTGGGACAGGGGCCTACGAG. Protein: CASSFGTGAYE. The whole CDR3 sequence reads CASSFGTGAYEQYF.

A remark on this clone: The read falls 3 residues short of the CDR3 end, and the missing part is taken from the germline J gene. The gene calls are TRBV19 and TRBJ1-5; weak D call: TRBD1 (5 bases). V gave up 3 bases and J gave up 4 bases, with 7 bases separating them. CDR3 length equals 13 residues. The germline gives CDR1 LNHDA, CDR2 SQIVND (reference sequence). The covered CDR3 bases are TGTGCCAGTAGTATGGGGCGGAATCAGCCC. It encodes CASSMGRNQP. The whole CDR3 protein is CASSMGRNQPQHF.

Regarding this clone: The read finishes 3 residues shy of the CDR3 end, and the germline J gene is used to complete it. The chain couples TRBV18 to TRBJ2-1; TRBD1 is a possible D gene (6 bases). The CDR3 extends over 16 amino acids. V gave up 3 bases and J gave up 1 base, with 13 bases separating them. Germline V gene lookup returns CDR1 KGHSH and CDR2 LQKENI. CDR3 bases read: TGTGCCAGCTCACCTCGCCAAGGGGGATCCTACAATGAG. This encodes CASSPRQGGSYNE. The whole CDR3 sequence is CASSPRQGGSYNEQFF.

CDR3 residues: CASSFRTGQDYGYTF. The sequenced CDR3 bases are TGTGCCAGCAGCTTTAGGACAGGGCAGGACTATGGC. V usage is TRBV5-5 and J usage is TRBJ1-2, with 8 positions matching TRBD1. The DNA ends 3 residues before the CDR3 does, and the rest of the CDR3 is filled in from the germline J gene. The junction had 6 bases not matched to a gene; V was cut back by 2 bases and J by 3 bases. The V gene's germline CDR1 is SGHKS and CDR2 YYEKEE (reference sequence). This CDR3 region has 15 residues.

As concerns this clone: The read stops 3 residues short of the end of the CDR3; the missing end is completed from the germline J gene. The chain couples TRBV6-2 or TRBV6-3 to TRBJ2-7, with 9 bases lining up with TRBD1. V dropped 1 base and J dropped 2; count of bases not matched to a gene: 6. CDR1 is MNHEY and CDR2 is SVGEGT in the germline V gene. This CDR3 is 16 amino acids long. The part of the CDR3 DNA that was read is TGTGCCAGCAGTTACTTTCGGGACAGGGTTACCTACGAG. It translates to CASSYFRDRVTYE. The full CDR3 sequence reads CASSYFRDRVTYEQYF.

As regards this clone: The CDR3 end is not reached by the read, which stops 3 residues before it; the germline J gene fills it in. The chain has TRBV6-1 and TRBJ2-1; D call uncertain. V lost 2 bases, J lost 6 bases, and 8 bases lay in between. This CDR3 region has 13 residues. Looked up from germline, CDR1 is MNHNS and CDR2 is SASEGT. CDR3 DNA (partial): TGTGCCAGCAGTGAACGCGCTTTCAATGAG. Its translation: CASSERAFNE. The whole CDR3 is CASSERAFNEQFF.

For this clone: The CDR3 is cut off 3 residues early in the read; its end comes from the germline J gene. The rearrangement uses TRBV20-1 and TRBJ1-1; D unclear. Germline-derived CDR1 and CDR2 are DFQATT and SNEGSKA (reference sequence). This CDR3 comprises 14 residues. V dropped 6 bases and J dropped 1 base, with 15 bases sitting between them. CDR3 loop: CSAPLSLQNTEAFF. The CDR3 bases that were read are TGCAGTGCCCCACTAAGCCTTCAGAACACTGAA.